A single sample is the source of the 26 T cell receptor beta chains below, sequenced in a study of shared clonotypes between healthy human individuals. Generated by immunoSEQ multiplex PCR, the TCRdb table keeps only in-frame clones and is missing some. The table has 2 million to 2.5 million clones, approximately 93% seen once. Source material: naive CD4+ T cells from PBMCs. Documented subset: CD45RA+ positively selected. These receptors originate from a young man in good health. Some clones in this sample may be carry-over from other donors' samples.

Remarks on this clone: Other DNA sequences in the same sample also yield this CDR3. V gene TRBV30 combines with J gene TRBJ2-5; D remains ambiguous. This CDR3 spans 13 amino acids. CDR1 is GTSNPN and CDR2 is SVGIG in the germline V gene (reference sequence). V lost 0 bases and J lost 2, with 7 bases in between. The CDR3 sequence: CAWSVALQETQYF. DNA for the CDR3: TGTGCCTGGAGTGTCGCGCTTCAAGAGACCCAGTACTTC. The full variable domain, its missing parts supplied by reference TRBV30 and TRBJ2-5, is SQTIHQWPATLVQPVGSPLSLECTVEGTSNPNLYWYRQAAGRGLQLLFYSVGIGQISSEVPQNLSASRPQDRQFILSSKKLLLSDSGFYLCAWSVALQETQYFGPGTRLLVL.

The chain uses TRBV10-3 and TRBJ1-2, with 7 bases lining up with TRBD1. The CDR3 consists of 14 residues. With V trimmed by 3 bases and J by 7 bases, 8 bases remained unmatched. Germline V gene data show CDR1 as ENHRY and CDR2 as SYGVKD. CDR3 DNA sequence: TGTGCCATCAGTGACCCCCGGGACAGTCTTGGCTACACCTTC. It yields the protein CAISDPRDSLGYTF.

The chain combines TRBV18 with TRBJ2-3; D possibly uses TRBD1 or TRBD2 (6 bases each). The CDR3 is 16 amino acids. Germline V gene data show CDR1 as KGHSH and CDR2 as LQKENI. With 0 bases removed from V and 1 base from J, the gap between germline ends came to 11 bases. In DNA, the CDR3 is TGTGCCAGCTCACCACCGAACAGGGAGGGCACAGATACGCAGTATTTT. Amino acid sequence: CASSPPNREGTDTQYF.

This chain uses TRBV18 with TRBJ2-1; TRBD1 aligns across 7 bases. J gave up 6 bases and V 3 bases, and 8 bases lay outside the gene matches. The length of the CDR3 is 15 residues. CDR1 KGHSH and CDR2 LQKENI come from the germline V gene. Here the CDR3 reads CASSPRQGSANEQFF. The CDR3 nucleotides read TGTGCCAGCTCACCCCGACAGGGATCCGCCAATGAGCAGTTCTTC.

About this clone: Other DNA sequences in this specimen translate into the identical CDR3. V and J are TRBV5-1 and TRBJ2-3; 7 bases are a match to TRBD2. There are 15 residues in the CDR3. The ends lost 4 bases at V and 0 bases at J; junction bases unmatched: 5. CDR1 is SGHRS and CDR2 is YFSETQ in the germline V gene. CDR3 DNA: TGCGCCAGCAGCCCGGCTAGCGGTAGCACAGATACGCAGTATTTT. Translation: CASSPASGSTDTQYF.

The V and J genes are TRBV28 and TRBJ2-1; the match to TRBD2 covers 9 bases. Germline V gene sequence: CDR1 MDHEN, CDR2 SYDVKM. V lost 6 bases and J lost 12; bases outside the gene matches: 12. CDR3 length: 14 residues. CDR3 protein: CASSWGLALVGQFF. The CDR3 bases are TGTGCCAGCAGCTGGGGACTAGCTCTTGTTGGGCAGTTCTTC.

This clone was found a few times. This chain joins TRBV2 and TRBJ1-1; no clear D. The germline gives CDR1 SNHLY, CDR2 FYNNEI. Deletions cut 7 bases from V and 1 base from J, with 10 bases between. The CDR3 runs to 13 residues. In DNA, the CDR3 is TGTGCCAGCAAGGCAACACCGAACACTGAAGCTTTCTTT. This codes for CASKATPNTEAFF. The full variable domain, rest sourced from reference TRBV2 and TRBJ1-1, is EPEVTQTPSHQVTQMGQEVILRCVPISNHLYFYWYRQILGQKVEFLVSFYNNEISEKSEIFDDQFSVERPDGSNFTLKIRSTKLEDSAMYFCASKATPNTEAFFGQGTRLTVV.

V gene TRBV4-1 combines with J gene TRBJ2-3, with 10 nucleotides matching TRBD2. Germline V gene sequence: CDR1 MGHRA, CDR2 YSYEKL. V shed 0 bases, J shed 6 bases, and the junction held 9 bases outside the gene matches. This CDR3 comprises 17 residues. The CDR3 DNA sequence: TGCGCCAGCAGCCAAGATTGGGAGCGGGAGGGACCGGATACGCAGTATTTT. This translates into CASSQDWEREGPDTQYF.

V is TRBV5-1 and J is TRBJ1-4, with D unclear. The V and J ends lost 4 bases and 0 bases respectively, with 16 bases between them. The CDR3 has 17 amino acids. Germline CDR1 is SGHRS and CDR2 is YFSETQ. CDR3 in amino acids: CASSPGGSAATNEKLFF. The CDR3 DNA follows: TGCGCCAGCAGCCCGGGCGGGTCCGCCGCAACTAATGAAAAACTGTTTTTT.

Comments on this clone: The sample has other DNA sequences that encode this CDR3 too. The chain links TRBV18 to TRBJ1-5; D remains unclear. The length of the CDR3 is 15 residues. The germline V gene encodes CDR1 KGHSH and CDR2 LQKENI. V was clipped by 1 base and J by 1 base, with 8 bases between them. The CDR3: CASSPQGGSNQPQHF. CDR3 DNA sequence: TGTGCCAGCTCACCACAGGGAGGCAGCAATCAGCCCCAGCATTTT.

This clone came up once. The chain carries TRBV7-2 and TRBJ2-1, with 8 bases matching TRBD1. Losses at the gene ends were 3 bases for V and 9 bases for J; bases not matched to a gene: 7. The CDR3 covers 14 residues. Germline V gene lookup returns CDR1 SGHTA and CDR2 FQGNSA. The CDR3 region has the DNA TGTGCCAGCAGCTTGAGGGACAGGTCGGGTGAGCAGTTCTTC. Amino acids: CASSLRDRSGEQFF.

This clone was detected only a few times. The V gene is TRBV18, the J gene TRBJ1-1, with 7 bases identical to TRBD1. CDR1 KGHSH and CDR2 LQKENI come from the germline V gene. Losses at the gene ends were 4 bases for V and 4 bases for J; bases not matched to a gene: 3. The CDR3 extends over 13 amino acids. CDR3 region: CASSLTGPTEAFF. For the CDR3, the DNA is TGTGCCAGCTCACTGACAGGGCCCACTGAAGCTTTCTTT.

The V gene is TRBV5-1, the J gene TRBJ2-1; 8 positions match TRBD2. The CDR3 spans 13 residues. Per germline, CDR1 SGHRS and CDR2 YFSETQ. With 3 bases clipped from V and 12 bases from J, the junction kept 8 bases outside the gene matches. This CDR3 reads CASSSGLAMGQFF. The CDR3 nucleotides are TGCGCCAGCAGCTCCGGACTAGCTATGGGGCAGTTCTTC.

The rearrangement uses TRBV28 and TRBJ2-7, with a weak D call TRBD2 (5 bases). This CDR3 contains 15 residues. Trimming pared 5 bases from V and 7 bases from J, leaving 21 bases between. The germline V gene has CDR1 MDHEN and CDR2 SYDVKM. The CDR3 loop is CASSVRPGITGEQYF. The CDR3, as DNA: TGTGCCAGCAGTGTTAGGCCCGGGATAACGGGAGAGCAGTACTTC.

The chain has TRBV7-9 and TRBJ1-1, with 8 bases aligning to TRBD1. Germline V CDR1 and CDR2: SEHNR, FQNEAQ (reference sequence). The CDR3 loop spans 16 amino acids. J gave up 1 base and V 4 bases, and 8 bases lay outside the gene matches. This CDR3 is CASSSLPGTGNTEAFF. The CDR3 nucleotides are TGTGCCAGCAGCTCATTGCCCGGGACAGGGAACACTGAAGCTTTCTTT. Based on the CDR3 plus reference TRBV7-9 and TRBJ1-1, the full variable domain is DTGVSQNPRHKITKRGQNVTFRCDPISEHNRLYWYRQTLGQGPEFLTYFQNEAQLEKSRLLSDRFSAERPKGSFSTLEIQRTEQGDSAMYLCASSSLPGTGNTEAFFGQGTRLTVV.

The V gene is TRBV7-3, the J gene TRBJ2-3, with 7 bases matching TRBD1. CDR1 and CDR2 (germline): SGHTA, FQGTGA. The ends lost 3 bases at V and 5 bases at J; junction bases unmatched: 11. CDR3 length equals 16 residues. The CDR3 reads CASSFKGATTLDTQYF. DNA for the CDR3: TGTGCCAGCAGCTTCAAGGGGGCGACAACCTTAGATACGCAGTATTTT. Full variable domain (rest looked up from reference TRBV7-3 and TRBJ2-3): GAGVSQTPSNKVTEKGKYVELRCDPISGHTALYWYRQSLGQGPEFLIYFQGTGAADDSGLPNDRFFAVRPEGSVSTLKIQRTERGDSAVYLCASSFKGATTLDTQYFGPGTRLTVL.

This clone appeared once. The chain combines TRBV7-4 with TRBJ2-1; 16 bases fit TRBD2. Germline values: CDR1 SGHVT, CDR2 SQSDAQ. V gave up 5 bases and J gave up 5 bases; unmatched junction bases: 9. The CDR3 covers 18 residues. The chain's CDR3 is CASSGTSGRGPPNNEQFF. CDR3 coding DNA: TGTGCCAGCAGCGGGACTAGCGGGAGGGGGCCTCCTAACAATGAGCAGTTCTTC. The variable domain in full, with the rest retrieved from reference TRBV7-4 and TRBJ2-1, is GAGVSQSPRYKVAKRGRDVALRCDSISGHVTLYWYRQTLGQGSEVLTYSQSDAQRDKSGRPSGRFSAERPERSVSTLKIQRTEQGDSAVYLCASSGTSGRGPPNNEQFFGPGTRLTVL.

The chain uses TRBV10-3 and TRBJ1-4, with TRBD1 matching over 7 bases. V lost 3 bases and J lost 8; bases outside the gene matches: 9. Germline V lookup: CDR1 ENHRY, CDR2 SYGVKD. The CDR3 has 15 residues. CDR3 in DNA: TGTGCCATCAGTGATCGCGGGACAGCCTCAGAAAAACTGTTTTTT. As protein: CAISDRGTASEKLFF.

The chain carries TRBV5-1 and TRBJ2-3; TRBD2 matches 10 bases. From germline, CDR1 is SGHRS and CDR2 YFSETQ. This CDR3 contains 14 residues. The trim removed 7 bases at V and 6 bases at J, leaving 8 bases unmatched. The CDR3 is CASALSGRSDTQYF. DNA of the CDR3: TGCGCCAGCGCCCTTAGCGGGAGGTCGGATACGCAGTATTTT.

The chain couples TRBV18 to TRBJ2-7; D perhaps matches TRBD1 (6 bases). The CDR3 spans 15 residues. Trimming stripped 1 base from V and 2 bases from J, with 12 bases between. The germline gives CDR1 KGHSH, CDR2 LQKENI. CDR3 DNA sequence: TGTGCCAGCTCACCACAGCAGGGGCGCCCCTACGAGCAGTACTTC. It is translated as CASSPQQGRPYEQYF. Filled out from reference TRBV18 and TRBJ2-7, the complete variable domain reads NAGVMQNPRHLVRRRGQEARLRCSPMKGHSHVYWYRQLPEEGLKFMVYLQKENIIDESGMPKERFSAEFPKEGPSILRIQQVVRGDSAAYFCASSPQQGRPYEQYFGPGTRLTVT.

The V and J genes are TRBV10-1 and TRBJ2-1, with a possible D match to TRBD2 (5 bases). The V end lost 10 bases, the J end lost 5 bases, and 15 bases lay between the germline ends. Germline assignment: CDR1 WNHNN and CDR2 SYGVQD (reference sequence). CDR3 length: 13 amino acids. The CDR3 sequence: CAMLVGVDNEQFF. As DNA, the CDR3 is TGCGCCATGTTAGTGGGAGTAGACAATGAGCAGTTCTTC.

The V and J genes are TRBV10-3 and TRBJ2-2; D is possibly TRBD1 (6 bases). V was cut by 0 bases and J by 6 bases, with 14 bases left in between. Germline V lookup: CDR1 ENHRY, CDR2 SYGVKD. CDR3 length: 16 residues. In nucleotides, the CDR3 is TGTGCCATCAGTGAGTCGCAGGGGCCTGCATCCGGGGAGCTGTTTTTT. Translating gives CAISESQGPASGELFF.

The chain recombines TRBV30 with TRBJ2-7; unclear D gene. Germline V gives CDR1 GTSNPN, CDR2 SVGIG (reference sequence). The CDR3 has 12 residues. V was clipped by 5 bases and J by 4 bases, with 12 bases between them. The DNA of the CDR3 is TGTGCCTGGGCCCCCAACCATTACGAGCAGTACTTC. Encoded protein: CAWAPNHYEQYF.

This sequence joins TRBV4-1 and TRBJ2-2, with 9 positions matching TRBD2. This CDR3 spans 18 amino acids. Germline CDR1 and CDR2: MGHRA and YSYEKL. Trimming removed 4 bases from V and 4 bases from J; junction bases left unmatched: 13. This CDR3 is CASSPRAMREGSTGELFF. In nucleotides, the CDR3 is TGCGCCAGCAGCCCCCGAGCGATGCGGGAGGGCTCCACCGGGGAGCTGTTTTTT.

The CDR3 bases are TGTGCCAGCTTAACTGACAGCTCCTCTGGGGCCAACGTCCTGACTTTC. Encoded protein: CASLTDSSSGANVLTF. J is TRBJ2-6 and V is TRBV6-6; TRBD1 might be the D (5 bases). Trimming stripped 8 bases from V and 0 bases from J, with 14 bases between. The CDR3 sequence is 16 residues long. Per germline, CDR1 MNHNY and CDR2 SVGAGI (reference sequence).

This clone has just a few counts. This sequence joins TRBV29-1 and TRBJ1-1; D not resolved. V was trimmed by 3 bases and J by 0 bases, leaving 8 bases between them. Germline values: CDR1 SQVTM, CDR2 ANQGSEA. This CDR3 spans 13 amino acids. The CDR3 reads CSVEWGMNTEAFF. CDR3 in DNA: TGCAGCGTTGAGTGGGGAATGAACACTGAAGCTTTCTTT.